This T cell receptor beta chain was sequenced for a study of blood T cell repertoires in COVID-19. Study in general: Some COVID-19 samples were acute and others convalescent; all came from the United States, Italy and Spain. Nucleic acid was either cDNA or gDNA, and it came from T cells, B-cell-depleted T cells, or PBMCs.

Germline V gives CDR1 SGHTA, CDR2 FQGTGA. The CDR3 sequence is 15 residues long. Trimming pared 2 bases from V and 0 bases from J, leaving 8 bases between. This table comes from immunoSEQ multiplex PCR, and its TCRdb copy is limited to in-frame clones, with some not included. Found here are about 97,000 clones, about nine tenths of them singletons; the top ten hold approximately 5.6%. This rearrangement joins TRBV7-3 to TRBJ2-1; possibly TRBD2 for D (5 bases). Sequenced material: peripheral blood. This clonotype originated in a woman aged 45 to 65 with COVID-19, enrolled during active disease. CDR3 DNA sequence: TGTGCCAGCAGCTTAGGCGGAGGCTCCTACAATGAGCAGTTCTTC. Protein: CASSLGGGSYNEQFF.